The T cell receptor (beta chain) under discussion was sequenced for a study of blood T cell repertoires in COVID-19. Study background: Whether acute or convalescent, the COVID-19 samples came from the United States, Italy and Spain.

This clone was detected only a few times. In the original workflow: Cell counts per sample came from amplifying reference gene primers. Sequencing was performed with immunoSEQ multiplex PCR; in TCRdb, only in-frame clones are kept and a portion is missing. V and J calls plus clone size are reproduced from that table; the DNA served to infer D and trimming. Of 100,000 or so clones detected, 82% appear once; the ten largest clones hold 9.5% to 13%. The sequence was obtained from a man aged 70 or older with active or convalescent COVID-19. Sequenced sample: peripheral blood.

CDR3 residues: CASSLSGGGSTDTQYF. DNA of the CDR3: TGTGCCAGCAGTTTATCGGGCGGGGGAAGTACAGATACGCAGTATTTT. V is TRBV27 and J is TRBJ2-3; TRBD2 matches at 7 bases. CDR3 length: 16 amino acids. CDR1 is MNHEY, CDR2 SMNVEV, per germline (reference sequence). V shed 0 bases, J shed 3 bases, and the junction held 6 bases outside the gene matches.